This is a list of T cell receptor beta chains from one sample in a study of chemoradiotherapy in HPV16-positive cancers. Some clones are missing from TCRdb's copy, which holds only in-frame ones; the method was immunoSEQ multiplex PCR. The profile covers around 2,800 clones, with approximately 88% appearing a single time and around 3.7% taken by the ten largest. The sequencing here drew on tumor tissue, taken from a patient who underwent chemoradiotherapy. Receptors were obtained from a human donor with HPV-associated anogenital cancer. Each CDR3 is given with its conserved first and last residue. Each record gives: V gene, clone size, J gene, D gene, CDR3 DNA, CDR3 protein. The D gene is left open where the match is weak. Only some rows state a clone size, as once, few, many or a class for expanded clones.

V gene: TRBV2
clone size: .
J gene: TRBJ1-3
D gene: .
CDR3 DNA: TGTGCCAGCAGCCCATCGACAGGCTCTGGAAACACCATATATTTT
CDR3 protein: CASSPSTGSGNTIYF

V gene: TRBV5-4
clone size: .
J gene: TRBJ2-5
D gene: .
CDR3 DNA: TGTGCCAGCAGCGGGGGGCGCATGGAGACCCAGTACTTC
CDR3 protein: CASSGGRMETQYF

V gene: TRBV5-6
clone size: .
J gene: TRBJ2-1
D gene: TRBD2
CDR3 DNA: TGTGCCAGCAGCCCCAGGGCGAGCGGGGGTAGGGATGAGCAGTTCTTC
CDR3 protein: CASSPRASGGRDEQFF

V gene: TRBV18
clone size: .
J gene: TRBJ2-7
D gene: TRBD1
CDR3 DNA: TGTGCCAGCTCACCGGGACAGAACCCCTCGAGCTACGAGCAGTACTTC
CDR3 protein: CASSPGQNPSSYEQYF

V gene: TRBV4-2
clone size: .
J gene: TRBJ2-2
D gene: TRBD2
CDR3 DNA: TGTGCCAGCAGCCAAGTTGGGGGGGGGAGCGGGGAGCTGTTTTTT
CDR3 protein: CASSQVGGGSGELFF

V gene: TRBV4-3
clone size: few
J gene: TRBJ2-7
D gene: .
CDR3 DNA: TGCGCCAGCAGCCAAGACGGCAGGGCCTACGAGCAGTACTTC
CDR3 protein: CASSQDGRAYEQYF

V gene: TRBV30
clone size: .
J gene: TRBJ1-2
D gene: TRBD1
CDR3 DNA: TGTGCCTGGAGTTTAGGGACAGCCTATGGCTACACCTTC
CDR3 protein: CAWSLGTAYGYTF

V gene: TRBV11-2
clone size: .
J gene: TRBJ2-4
D gene: .
CDR3 DNA: TGTGCCAGCAGCTTAGAGCCAGGAGGCATTCAGTACTTC
CDR3 protein: CASSLEPGGIQYF

V gene: TRBV18
clone size: .
J gene: TRBJ2-7
D gene: TRBD1
CDR3 DNA: TGTGTCAGCTCACCGATGGGACAGGGGTTAGGCGAGCAGTACTTC
CDR3 protein: CVSSPMGQGLGEQYF

V gene: TRBV4-1
clone size: .
J gene: TRBJ2-7
D gene: TRBD2
CDR3 DNA: TGCGCCAGCAGCCAAGATCGCGGGACTAGCGGAAGATACGAGCAGTACTTC
CDR3 protein: CASSQDRGTSGRYEQYF

V gene: TRBV5-4
clone size: .
J gene: TRBJ2-2
D gene: .
CDR3 DNA: TGTGCCAGCAGAAGGGAGGGGGAGGCCGGGGAGCTGTTTTTT
CDR3 protein: CASRREGEAGELFF

V gene: TRBV5-1
clone size: once
J gene: TRBJ2-2
D gene: .
CDR3 DNA: TGCGCCAGCAGCTTATCACAGGGAAACACCGGGGAGCTGTTTTTT
CDR3 protein: CASSLSQGNTGELFF

V gene: TRBV4-2
clone size: .
J gene: TRBJ2-5
D gene: .
CDR3 DNA: TGTGCCAGCAGCCAAGAGGGGGGTCAAGAGACCCAGTACTTC
CDR3 protein: CASSQEGGQETQYF

V gene: TRBV28
clone size: .
J gene: TRBJ2-1
D gene: .
CDR3 DNA: TGTGCCAGCAGTCCCGGGGGCCACTCCTACAATGAGCAGTTCTTC
CDR3 protein: CASSPGGHSYNEQFF

V gene: TRBV21-1
clone size: few
J gene: TRBJ1-1
D gene: .
CDR3 DNA: TGTGCCAGCAGCCTACGACAGGGGGAGGACACTGAAGCTTTCTTT
CDR3 protein: CASSLRQGEDTEAFF

V gene: TRBV6-6
clone size: .
J gene: TRBJ1-6
D gene: .
CDR3 DNA: TGTGCCAGCAGCCCCGAGAGGTCACCCCTCCACTTT
CDR3 protein: CASSPERSPLHF

V gene: TRBV19
clone size: .
J gene: TRBJ1-4
D gene: .
CDR3 DNA: TGTGCCAGTAGTAGGCGTGCAGCTAATGAAAAACTGTTTTTT
CDR3 protein: CASSRRAANEKLFF

V gene: TRBV30
clone size: .
J gene: TRBJ1-5
D gene: .
CDR3 DNA: TGTGCCTGGAGTGCGGGGCACTTACGCCAGCCCCAGCATTTT
CDR3 protein: CAWSAGHLRQPQHF

V gene: TRBV6-1
clone size: once
J gene: TRBJ2-5
D gene: .
CDR3 DNA: TGTGCCAGCAGTGTCCCGGGGGCTCTAGAGACCCAGTACTTC
CDR3 protein: CASSVPGALETQYF

V gene: TRBV6-8
clone size: .
J gene: TRBJ1-1
D gene: .
CDR3 DNA: TGTGCCAGCAGTTACCGGCCAGGGAACACTGAAGCTTTCTTT
CDR3 protein: CASSYRPGNTEAFF

V gene: TRBV6-6
clone size: .
J gene: TRBJ1-5
D gene: .
CDR3 DNA: TGTGCCAGCAGTGACCGCTCGCCCCAGCATTTT
CDR3 protein: CASSDRSPQHF

V gene: TRBV28
clone size: .
J gene: TRBJ2-3
D gene: TRBD2
CDR3 DNA: TGTGCCAGCAGTTTGGCTCAAGCGGGAGGGTGGGCAGATACGCAGTATTTT
CDR3 protein: CASSLAQAGGWADTQYF

V gene: TRBV28
clone size: once
J gene: TRBJ2-7
D gene: .
CDR3 DNA: TGTGCCAGCAGTTTCCCCGGACGGAACTACGAGCAGTACTTC
CDR3 protein: CASSFPGRNYEQYF

V gene: TRBV6-6
clone size: .
J gene: TRBJ1-4
D gene: .
CDR3 DNA: TGTGCCAGCAGTTACTCCAGGGGCCTAAGTGAAAAACTGTTTTTT
CDR3 protein: CASSYSRGLSEKLFF

V gene: TRBV29-1
clone size: .
J gene: TRBJ1-1
D gene: TRBD1
CDR3 DNA: TGCAGCGTCAACCAGGGGACAGGGGCTCCCTCGGGTGAAGCTTTCTTT
CDR3 protein: CSVNQGTGAPSGEAFF

V gene: TRBV18
clone size: .
J gene: TRBJ2-1
D gene: .
CDR3 DNA: TGTGCCAGCTCACCATGGGGAGGGGGCGCATATGAGCAGTTCTTC
CDR3 protein: CASSPWGGGAYEQFF

V gene: TRBV28
clone size: .
J gene: TRBJ1-4
D gene: .
CDR3 DNA: TGTGCCAGCTCCGCTAGCCTTAATGAAAAACTGTTTTTT
CDR3 protein: CASSASLNEKLFF

V gene: TRBV7-6
clone size: .
J gene: TRBJ2-3
D gene: TRBD2
CDR3 DNA: TGTGCCAGCAGCTTAGACCTACTAGCGGGGGGGCCAGATACGCAGTATTTT
CDR3 protein: CASSLDLLAGGPDTQYF

V gene: TRBV18
clone size: .
J gene: TRBJ1-6
D gene: .
CDR3 DNA: TGTGCCAGCTCACCACCGGAGGGGTCGAATTCACCCCTCCACTTT
CDR3 protein: CASSPPEGSNSPLHF

V gene: TRBV28
clone size: .
J gene: TRBJ1-2
D gene: .
CDR3 DNA: TGTGCCAGCACCCTACAGGGCGATGGCTACACCTTC
CDR3 protein: CASTLQGDGYTF

V gene: TRBV5-4
clone size: .
J gene: TRBJ2-7
D gene: TRBD1
CDR3 DNA: TGTGCCAGCAGCGCCGGGACAGGGGTCGAGCAGTACTTC
CDR3 protein: CASSAGTGVEQYF

V gene: TRBV11-2
clone size: .
J gene: TRBJ1-6
D gene: TRBD1
CDR3 DNA: TGTGCCAGCAGCTTAGAACCAGGGGGCAATTCACCCCTCCACTTT
CDR3 protein: CASSLEPGGNSPLHF

V gene: TRBV7-3
clone size: .
J gene: TRBJ1-1
D gene: .
CDR3 DNA: TGTGCCAGCAGCTCAGATCGCCGGGGGGCTGGCACTGAAGCTTTCTTT
CDR3 protein: CASSSDRRGAGTEAFF

V gene: TRBV20-1
clone size: .
J gene: TRBJ2-1
D gene: .
CDR3 DNA: TGCAGTGCGCCGGGAGATAATGAGCAGTTCTTC
CDR3 protein: CSAPGDNEQFF

V gene: TRBV7-3
clone size: .
J gene: TRBJ2-5
D gene: .
CDR3 DNA: TGTGCCAGCAGCTTACGGTGGGGGCAGGGAGAGACCCAGTACTTC
CDR3 protein: CASSLRWGQGETQYF

V gene: TRBV30
clone size: few
J gene: TRBJ2-4
D gene: TRBD1
CDR3 DNA: TGTGCCTGGTCAACGGGACAGGGTCTAGCCAAAAACATTCAGTACTTC
CDR3 protein: CAWSTGQGLAKNIQYF

V gene: TRBV7-9
clone size: .
J gene: TRBJ1-2
D gene: .
CDR3 DNA: TGTGCCAGCAGCTTGGTAACAGGCGGAGTATCTAGAGGCTACACCTTC
CDR3 protein: CASSLVTGGVSRGYTF

V gene: TRBV28
clone size: .
J gene: TRBJ1-4
D gene: .
CDR3 DNA: TGTGCCAGCAGCTTCCTCGACCGTAATGAAAAACTGTTTTTT
CDR3 protein: CASSFLDRNEKLFF

V gene: TRBV11-3
clone size: .
J gene: TRBJ1-1
D gene: TRBD1
CDR3 DNA: TGTGCCAGCAGACATGACAGGGATATGAACACTGAAGCTTTCTTT
CDR3 protein: CASRHDRDMNTEAFF

V gene: TRBV6-6
clone size: .
J gene: TRBJ1-2
D gene: .
CDR3 DNA: TGTGCCAGCAGTTTACAGGGTGACTATGGCTACACCTTC
CDR3 protein: CASSLQGDYGYTF

V gene: TRBV9
clone size: .
J gene: TRBJ2-2
D gene: .
CDR3 DNA: TGTGCCAGCGGGGCAATCAACACCGGGGAGCTGTTTTTT
CDR3 protein: CASGAINTGELFF

V gene: TRBV28
clone size: .
J gene: TRBJ2-3
D gene: TRBD2
CDR3 DNA: TGTGCCAGCAGTTCCGCGGGAGTGGCAGCAGATACGCAGTATTTT
CDR3 protein: CASSSAGVAADTQYF

V gene: TRBV19
clone size: .
J gene: TRBJ2-3
D gene: TRBD2
CDR3 DNA: TGTGCCAGTAGTATAGTTGGTCCGGGAGGGCCAGCAGATACGCAGTATTTT
CDR3 protein: CASSIVGPGGPADTQYF

V gene: TRBV11-2
clone size: .
J gene: TRBJ1-2
D gene: TRBD1
CDR3 DNA: TGTGCCAGCAGCTCTTATGCCACAGGGGACTATGGCTACACCTTC
CDR3 protein: CASSSYATGDYGYTF

V gene: TRBV6-1
clone size: .
J gene: TRBJ2-5
D gene: TRBD2
CDR3 DNA: TGTGCCAGCAGCGGGGGGGAAGAGACCCAGTACTTC
CDR3 protein: CASSGGEETQYF

V gene: TRBV7-9
clone size: .
J gene: TRBJ2-2
D gene: TRBD1
CDR3 DNA: TGTGCCAGCAGGTCCGGGACAGCCCCCGGGGAGCTGTTTTTT
CDR3 protein: CASRSGTAPGELFF

V gene: TRBV9
clone size: .
J gene: TRBJ2-5
D gene: .
CDR3 DNA: TGTGCCAGCAGCGTAGCTGGGGGGCCGCAAGAGACCCAGTACTTC
CDR3 protein: CASSVAGGPQETQYF

V gene: TRBV4-3
clone size: .
J gene: TRBJ2-2
D gene: .
CDR3 DNA: TGCGCCAGCAGCCCGTCGGCTCATCTGCAGGGGAACACCGGGGAGCTGTTTTTT
CDR3 protein: CASSPSAHLQGNTGELFF

V gene: TRBV6-4
clone size: once
J gene: TRBJ2-3
D gene: TRBD2
CDR3 DNA: TGTGCCAGCAGTGACTCAGCGGGAGGGAGCACAGATACGCAGTATTTT
CDR3 protein: CASSDSAGGSTDTQYF

V gene: TRBV11-2
clone size: .
J gene: TRBJ2-5
D gene: TRBD1
CDR3 DNA: TGTGCCAGCAGCTTATCGACAGGGGAGACCCAGTACTTC
CDR3 protein: CASSLSTGETQYF

V gene: TRBV5-5
clone size: .
J gene: TRBJ1-5
D gene: .
CDR3 DNA: TGTGCCAGCATCCTAAACCTCGATAGCAATCAGCCCCAGCATTTT
CDR3 protein: CASILNLDSNQPQHF

V gene: TRBV18
clone size: .
J gene: TRBJ2-7
D gene: TRBD1
CDR3 DNA: TGTGCCAGCTCACCTGAGACAGGGGCGACCTACGAGCAGTACTTC
CDR3 protein: CASSPETGATYEQYF

V gene: TRBV4-2
clone size: .
J gene: TRBJ1-2
D gene: .
CDR3 DNA: TGTGCCAGCAGCCAAGAAGAGGGGACATCCTATGGCTACACCTTC
CDR3 protein: CASSQEEGTSYGYTF

V gene: TRBV29-1
clone size: once
J gene: TRBJ2-7
D gene: .
CDR3 DNA: TGCAGCGTTGGAGACCCCCTCGGCGAGCAGTACTTC
CDR3 protein: CSVGDPLGEQYF